These 3 T cell receptor beta chains came from one sample sequenced in a study of T-cell memory formation after mild COVID-19. MiXCR was run by TCRdb on the 5' RACE reads, yielding one entry per CDR3 protein. The sample contains tens of thousands of distinct CDR3 sequences, 6% to 9.5% of which appear only once. Sequenced material: PBMCs or a T cell subset sorted from them (not recorded which). Receptor source: an adult woman who had mild COVID-19 (a few samples of this study predate the infection). Cell type and time point are not known.

This clonotype has ten or more counts. V gene TRBV7-2 combines with J gene TRBJ2-1, with 7 bases that match TRBD2. V shed 5 bases, J shed 2 bases, and the junction held 6 bases outside the gene matches. CDR3 length: 15 residues. Germline V CDR1 and CDR2: SGHTA, FQGNSA. The CDR3 spells CASSISGATYNEQFF. Written as DNA, the CDR3 is TGTGCCAGCAGCATAAGCGGGGCGACCTACAATGAGCAGTTCTTC. Variable domain in full (rest from reference TRBV7-2 and TRBJ2-1): GAGVSQSPSNKVTEKGKDVELRCDPISGHTALYWYRQSLGQGLEFLIYFQGNSAPDKSGLPSDRFSAERTGGSVSTLTIQRTQQEDSAVYLCASSISGATYNEQFFGPGTRLTVL.

This clonotype was seen ten or more times. The genes are TRBV7-8 and TRBJ1-1; 7 nucleotides line up with TRBD1. Trimming at V came to 5 bases and at J to 0 bases, leaving 15 bases not matched to a gene. CDR3 length: 18 residues. From germline, CDR1 is SGHVS and CDR2 FQNEAQ. The CDR3 loop reads CASSIRYGTASMNTEAFF. In nucleotides, the CDR3 is TGTGCCAGCAGCATAAGATACGGGACAGCGTCAATGAACACTGAAGCTTTCTTT. The complete variable domain, with remaining parts taken from reference TRBV7-8 and TRBJ1-1, reads GAGVSQSPRYKVAKRGQDVALRCDPISGHVSLFWYQQALGQGPEFLTYFQNEAQLDKSGLPSDRFFAERPEGSVSTLKIQRTQQEDSAVYLCASSIRYGTASMNTEAFFGQGTRLTVV.

This clonotype occurred many times. The chain carries TRBV6-1 and TRBJ1-1; weak D call: TRBD1 (6 bases). The CDR3 consists of 13 residues. Per the germline V gene, CDR1 is MNHNS and CDR2 is SASEGT. V was cut by 1 base and J by 5 bases, with 8 bases left in between. Here the CDR3 reads CASSEEGGTEAFF. CDR3 DNA: TGTGCCAGCAGTGAAGAGGGGGGGACTGAAGCTTTCTTT.